One and the same sample provided the 17 T cell receptor beta chains below, sequenced in a study of T cells in Graves' hyperthyroidism and ophthalmopathy. The investigators amplified TCR beta CDR3 regions from RNA transcripts. First-round RT-PCR of the TCR CDR3 relied on the HTBI primer set. In TCRdb, the multiplex PCR reads were re-called with MiXCR into one record per CDR3 protein. The data hold around 540,000 distinct CDR3 sequences, with 15% to 20% observed a single time. The sample comprised blood. These receptors were collected from a woman between 25 and 40 years old with Graves' ophthalmopathy.

This clonotype was seen ten or more times. This sequence joins TRBV2 and TRBJ1-2; D ambiguous. There are 13 residues in the CDR3. Trimming took off 3 bases at V and 3 bases at J, with 8 bases between the two ends. Germline CDR1 and CDR2: SNHLY and FYNNEI. CDR3 DNA: TGTGCCAGCAGTGATAACAGCTACTATGGCTACACCTTC. Translating it yields CASSDNSYYGYTF. The complete variable domain, with remaining parts taken from reference TRBV2 and TRBJ1-2, reads EPEVTQTPSHQVTQMGQEVILRCVPISNHLYFYWYRQILGQKVEFLVSFYNNEISEKSEIFDDQFSVERPDGSNFTLKIRSTKLEDSAMYFCASSDNSYYGYTFGSGTRLTVV.

The chain joins TRBV4-3 to TRBJ2-6; D possibly corresponds to TRBD2 (6 bases). The CDR3 runs 19 residues. The V gene's germline CDR1 is LGHNA and CDR2 YSLEER. Trimming took 2 bases from V and 0 from J, leaving 17 bases between them. In nucleotides, the CDR3 is TGCGCCAGCAGCCAAAACTTTGTCCCGGGGGACTCTGGGGCCAACGTCCTGACTTTC. It yields the protein CASSQNFVPGDSGANVLTF.

On this clonotype: A clone one base away is much larger, so this may be a read error. The J gene is TRBJ2-3, the V gene TRBV7-4; D may be TRBD2 (6 bases). This CDR3 has 17 residues. Germline lookup yields CDR1 SGHVT and CDR2 SQSDAQ. CDR3 DNA: TGTGCCAGCAGCTTAGCGCTCAGCGGGCCGAGCACAGATACGCAGTGTTTT. This gives the protein CASSLALSGPSTDTQCF.

This clonotype was seen at least ten times. V gene TRBV2 combines with J gene TRBJ1-5, with 9 bases aligning to TRBD1. This CDR3 region has 18 residues. V was clipped by 0 bases and J by 1 base; unmatched bases: 7. Germline lookup yields CDR1 SNHLY and CDR2 FYNNEI. The CDR3 DNA follows: TGTGCCAGCAGTGAAGCCGCTACAGGGGGCATAAGCAATCAGCCCCAGCATTTT. This codes for CASSEAATGGISNQPQHF. Using reference TRBV2 and TRBJ1-5 for the parts outside the CDR3, the full variable domain is EPEVTQTPSHQVTQMGQEVILRCVPISNHLYFYWYRQILGQKVEFLVSFYNNEISEKSEIFDDQFSVERPDGSNFTLKIRSTKLEDSAMYFCASSEAATGGISNQPQHFGDGTRLSIL.

The gene calls are TRBV20-1 and TRBJ2-3; D gene uncertain. Between the trimmed V and J ends, which lost 4 bases and 7 bases, there was a span of 9 bases. The CDR3 length is 11 residues. Per germline, CDR1 DFQATT and CDR2 SNEGSKA (reference sequence). Written as DNA, the CDR3 is TGCAGTGCTATAATACCCAATACGCAGTATTTT. This translates into CSAIIPNTQYF.

This rearrangement joins TRBV29-1 to TRBJ2-6; D unresolved. Trimming cost V 6 bases and J 0 bases, with 15 bases left between them. This CDR3 has 16 amino acids. Germline lookup yields CDR1 SQVTM and CDR2 ANQGSEA. CDR3 loop: CSVQHFGLSGANVLTF. Here the CDR3 DNA reads TGCAGCGTACAGCACTTTGGCCTCTCTGGGGCCAACGTCCTGACTTTC.

The table lists this clonotype with a few counts. This rearrangement joins TRBV10-3 to TRBJ2-3, with 9 nucleotides matching TRBD2. This CDR3 spans 16 amino acids. The germline gives CDR1 ENHRY, CDR2 SYGVKD. The trim removed 10 bases at V and 8 bases at J, leaving 19 bases unmatched. For the CDR3, the DNA is TGTGCCACCCGCAGAAGTGATAGCGGGAGATCATCTACGCAGTATTTT. It yields the protein CATRRSDSGRSSTQYF.

This clonotype was seen at least ten times. A much larger clone lies a single base off, so this may be a read error. V usage is TRBV7-8 and J usage is TRBJ1-1; no clear D gene. Germline-derived CDR1 and CDR2 are SGHVS and FQNEAQ. The CDR3 length is 14 residues. V was pared by 0 bases and J by 0 bases, with 5 bases between. The CDR3, as DNA: TGTGCCAGCAGCTTAGCGCGGTTGAACACTGAAGCTTTCTTT. It translates to CASSLARLNTEAFF.

This clonotype was seen at least ten times. This chain uses TRBV18 with TRBJ1-4; D is uncertain. CDR1 and CDR2 (germline): KGHSH, LQKENI. The CDR3 extends over 14 amino acids. V shed 2 bases and J shed 7 bases, with 11 bases lying between them. The CDR3 DNA reads as TGTGCCAGCTCACCAACGGGGATTGGTGAAAAACTGTTTTTT. Amino acid sequence: CASSPTGIGEKLFF.

There are many counts of this clonotype. This CDR3 is CAWSTGGWETQYF. The CDR3 coding sequence is TGTGCCTGGAGTACAGGGGGGTGGGAGACCCAGTACTTC. The V call is TRBV30, the J call TRBJ2-5; TRBD1 aligns across 8 bases. This CDR3 is 13 amino acids long. Per the germline V gene, CDR1 is GTSNPN and CDR2 is SVGIG (reference sequence). Germline trimming cut 2 bases from V and 5 bases from J; bases unmatched to any gene: 4.

This clonotype was counted many times. The chain recombines TRBV2 with TRBJ2-7; TRBD2 matches 10 bases. The V segment lost 7 bases and the J segment 1 base; nucleotides outside the gene matches: 7. There are 15 residues in the CDR3. In germline, CDR1 is SNHLY, CDR2 FYNNEI. The CDR3 loop reads CASKGDSGRSYEQYF. The CDR3 coding sequence is TGTGCCAGCAAGGGGGATAGCGGGAGGTCCTACGAGCAGTACTTC.

The genes are TRBV28 and TRBJ2-7; 14 positions agree with TRBD2. The trim removed 5 bases at V and 5 bases at J, leaving 8 bases unmatched. Germline V gives CDR1 MDHEN, CDR2 SYDVKM. This CDR3 comprises 16 residues. The chain's CDR3 is CASSTQPGLAGDEQYF. In DNA, the CDR3 is TGTGCCAGCAGTACACAGCCGGGACTAGCGGGAGACGAGCAGTACTTC. The full variable domain, its missing parts supplied by reference TRBV28 and TRBJ2-7, is DVKVTQSSRYLVKRTGEKVFLECVQDMDHENMFWYRQDPGLGLRLIYFSYDVKMKEKGDIPEGYSVSREKKERFSLILESASTNQTSMYLCASSTQPGLAGDEQYFGPGTRLTVT.

The V gene is TRBV27, the J gene TRBJ1-2; D is ambiguous. Germline V gives CDR1 MNHEY, CDR2 SMNVEV (reference sequence). CDR3 length: 13 residues. Between the trimmed V and J ends, which lost 4 bases and 8 bases, there was a span of 14 bases. DNA of the CDR3: TGTGCCAGCAGTTCCCAGCCCAGGCTAGGCTACACCTTC. Encoded protein: CASSSQPRLGYTF.

This chain links TRBV29-1 with TRBJ2-3; 7 bases match TRBD2. CDR1 and CDR2 (germline): SQVTM, ANQGSEA. Trimming took 4 bases from V and 0 from J; bases not matched to a gene: 10. CDR3 length: 16 residues. The CDR3 region is CSVVGLAETSTDTQYF. The CDR3 bases are TGCAGCGTTGTGGGTCTAGCGGAAACTAGCACAGATACGCAGTATTTT.

The V and J genes are TRBV28 and TRBJ1-5; 7 nucleotides align to TRBD1. The CDR3 contains 15 residues. Germline-derived CDR1 and CDR2 are MDHEN and SYDVKM. Trimming removed 10 bases from V and 6 bases from J; junction bases left unmatched: 15. The CDR3 nucleotides are TGTGCCACCACAACTGACAGGGAGGAGAGTCAGCCCCAGCATTTT. This sequence encodes CATTTDREESQPQHF.

This clonotype has a count of ten or more. The chain uses TRBV5-1 and TRBJ1-6; D is unclear. This CDR3 contains 14 residues. V shed 0 bases and J shed 7 bases, with 8 bases lying between them. Germline lookup yields CDR1 SGHRS and CDR2 YFSETQ. CDR3 loop: CASSLVSPNSPLHF. The CDR3 DNA is TGCGCCAGCAGCTTGGTCTCACCCAATTCACCCCTCCACTTT. The full variable domain, with the rest looked up from reference TRBV5-1 and TRBJ1-6, is KAGVTQTPRYLIKTRGQQVTLSCSPISGHRSVSWYQQTPGQGLQFLFEYFSETQRNKGNFPGRFSGRQFSNSRSEMNVSTLELGDSALYLCASSLVSPNSPLHFGNGTRLTVT.

The gene calls are TRBV19 and TRBJ2-7, with TRBD1 as a possible D gene (5 bases). The CDR3 runs 13 residues. Germline lookup yields CDR1 LNHDA and CDR2 SQIVND (reference sequence). V lost 5 bases and J lost 4, with 12 bases in between. The CDR3: CASSGRGVYEQYF. DNA of the CDR3: TGTGCCAGTAGTGGAAGGGGCGTATACGAGCAGTACTTC.